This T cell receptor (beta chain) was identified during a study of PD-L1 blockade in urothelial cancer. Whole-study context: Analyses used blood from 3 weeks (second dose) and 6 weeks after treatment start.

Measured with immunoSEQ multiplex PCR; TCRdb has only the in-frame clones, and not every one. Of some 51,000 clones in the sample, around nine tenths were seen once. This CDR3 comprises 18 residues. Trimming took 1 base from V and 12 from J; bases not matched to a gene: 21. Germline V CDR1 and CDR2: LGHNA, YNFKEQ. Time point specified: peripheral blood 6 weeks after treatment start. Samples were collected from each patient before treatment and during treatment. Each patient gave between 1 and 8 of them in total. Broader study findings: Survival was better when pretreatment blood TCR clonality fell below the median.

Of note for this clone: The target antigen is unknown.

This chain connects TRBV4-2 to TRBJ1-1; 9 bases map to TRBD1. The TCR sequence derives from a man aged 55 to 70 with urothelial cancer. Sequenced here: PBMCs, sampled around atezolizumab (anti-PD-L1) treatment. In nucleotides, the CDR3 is TGTGCCAGCAGCCAAGGCCCCTACATGTCCGGGACAGGGAGTAACCCTTTCTTT. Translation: CASSQGPYMSGTGSNPFF.